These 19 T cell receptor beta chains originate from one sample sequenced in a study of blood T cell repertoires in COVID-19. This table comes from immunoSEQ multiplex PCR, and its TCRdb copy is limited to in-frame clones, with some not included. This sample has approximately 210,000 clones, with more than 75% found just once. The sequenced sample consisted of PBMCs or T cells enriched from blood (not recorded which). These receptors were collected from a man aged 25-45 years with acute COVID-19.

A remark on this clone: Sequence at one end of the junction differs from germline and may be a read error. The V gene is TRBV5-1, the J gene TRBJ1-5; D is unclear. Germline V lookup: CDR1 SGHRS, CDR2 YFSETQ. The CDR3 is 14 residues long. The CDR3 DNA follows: TGCGCCAGCAGATTGGGGTTATCGGGTCAGCCCCAGCATTTT. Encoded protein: CASRLGLSGQPQHF.

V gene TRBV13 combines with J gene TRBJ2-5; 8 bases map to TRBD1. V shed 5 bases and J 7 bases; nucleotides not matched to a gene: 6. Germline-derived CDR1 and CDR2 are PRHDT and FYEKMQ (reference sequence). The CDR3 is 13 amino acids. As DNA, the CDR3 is TGTGCCAGCAGCGCACCGGGACAGGCGACCCAGTACTTC. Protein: CASSAPGQATQYF.

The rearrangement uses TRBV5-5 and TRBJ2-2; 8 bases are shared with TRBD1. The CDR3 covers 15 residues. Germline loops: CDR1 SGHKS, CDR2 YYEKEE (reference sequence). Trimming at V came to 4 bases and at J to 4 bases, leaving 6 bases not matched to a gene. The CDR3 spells CASSPGQGVTGELFF. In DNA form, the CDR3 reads TGTGCCAGCAGCCCAGGACAGGGCGTCACCGGGGAGCTGTTTTTT. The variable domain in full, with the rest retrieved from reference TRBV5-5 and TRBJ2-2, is DAGVTQSPTHLIKTRGQQVTLRCSPISGHKSVSWYQQVLGQGPQFIFQYYEKEERGRGNFPDRFSARQFPNYSSELNVNALLLGDSALYLCASSPGQGVTGELFFGEGSRLTVL.

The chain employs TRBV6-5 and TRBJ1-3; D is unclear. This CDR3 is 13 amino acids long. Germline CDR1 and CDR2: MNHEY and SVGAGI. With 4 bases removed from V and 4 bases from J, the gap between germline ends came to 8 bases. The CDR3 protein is CASSLTAGNTIYF. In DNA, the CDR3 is TGTGCCAGCAGTTTAACAGCCGGAAACACCATATATTTT.

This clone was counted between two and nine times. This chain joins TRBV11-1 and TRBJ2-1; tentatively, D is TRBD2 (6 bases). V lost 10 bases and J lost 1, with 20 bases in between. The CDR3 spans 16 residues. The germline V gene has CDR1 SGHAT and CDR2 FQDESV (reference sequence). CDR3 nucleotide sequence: TGTGCCACGAACCCATTGGGGGGACCTTCCTACAATGAGCAGTTCTTC. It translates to CATNPLGGPSYNEQFF.

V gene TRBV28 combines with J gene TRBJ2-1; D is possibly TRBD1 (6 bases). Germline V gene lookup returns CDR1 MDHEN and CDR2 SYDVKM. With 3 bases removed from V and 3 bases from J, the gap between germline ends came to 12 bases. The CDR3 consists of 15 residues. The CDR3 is CASSFTGSFYNEQFF. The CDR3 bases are TGTGCCAGCAGTTTTACAGGGTCGTTCTACAATGAGCAGTTCTTC. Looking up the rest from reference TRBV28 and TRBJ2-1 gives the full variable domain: DVKVTQSSRYLVKRTGEKVFLECVQDMDHENMFWYRQDPGLGLRLIYFSYDVKMKEKGDIPEGYSVSREKKERFSLILESASTNQTSMYLCASSFTGSFYNEQFFGPGTRLTVL.

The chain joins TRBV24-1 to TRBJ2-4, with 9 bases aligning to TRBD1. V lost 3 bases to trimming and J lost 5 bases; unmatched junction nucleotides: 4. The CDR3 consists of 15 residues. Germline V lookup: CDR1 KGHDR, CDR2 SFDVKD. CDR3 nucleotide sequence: TGTGCCACCAGTGATGTACAGGGGGCGCAAAACATTCAGTACTTC. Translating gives CATSDVQGAQNIQYF.

The CDR3 spells CASTPTGNGNTIYF. The CDR3 DNA reads as TGTGCCAGCACCCCGACAGGGAACGGAAACACCATATATTTT. This chain links TRBV2 with TRBJ1-3, with TRBD1 matching 7 bases. Trimming removed 7 bases from V and 4 bases from J; junction bases left unmatched: 7. CDR1 is SNHLY, CDR2 FYNNEI, per germline. The CDR3 covers 14 residues. The full variable domain, rest sourced from reference TRBV2 and TRBJ1-3, is EPEVTQTPSHQVTQMGQEVILRCVPISNHLYFYWYRQILGQKVEFLVSFYNNEISEKSEIFDDQFSVERPDGSNFTLKIRSTKLEDSAMYFCASTPTGNGNTIYFGEGSWLTVV.

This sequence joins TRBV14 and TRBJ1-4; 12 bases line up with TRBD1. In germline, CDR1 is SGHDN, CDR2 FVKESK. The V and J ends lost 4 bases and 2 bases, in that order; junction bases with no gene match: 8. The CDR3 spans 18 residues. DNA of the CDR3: TGTGCCAGCAGCCCGAGGCGGGACAGGGGGCCGACTAATGAAAAACTGTTTTTT. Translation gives CASSPRRDRGPTNEKLFF.

CDR3 bases: TGTGCCAGCAGCCAAGAAGAAGGGGCGGAGGGAGCTAACTATGGCTACACCTTC. Translation: CASSQEEGAEGANYGYTF. The rearrangement links TRBV4-2 to TRBJ1-2; a weak D match, TRBD1 (5 bases). Trimming took 0 bases from V and 0 from J, leaving 17 bases between them. CDR1 LGHNA and CDR2 YNFKEQ come from the germline V gene. The CDR3 loop spans 18 amino acids.

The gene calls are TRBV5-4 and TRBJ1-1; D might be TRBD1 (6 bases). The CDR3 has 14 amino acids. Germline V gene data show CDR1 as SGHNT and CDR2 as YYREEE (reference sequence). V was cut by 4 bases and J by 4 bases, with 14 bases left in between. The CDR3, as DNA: TGTGCCAGCAGCAATACAGGGTTGGTCACTGAAGCTTTCTTT. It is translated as CASSNTGLVTEAFF. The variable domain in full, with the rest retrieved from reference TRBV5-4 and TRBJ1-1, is ETGVTQSPTHLIKTRGQQVTLRCSSQSGHNTVSWYQQALGQGPQFIFQYYREEENGRGNFPPRFSGLQFPNYSSELNVNALELDDSALYLCASSNTGLVTEAFFGQGTRLTVV.

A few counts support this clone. The CDR3 region is CASSRRDSTNEKLFF. The CDR3 DNA reads as TGTGCCAGCAGCCGGCGGGACAGCACTAATGAAAAACTGTTTTTT. J is TRBJ1-4 and V is TRBV7-6; 7 nucleotides match TRBD1. Germline V lookup: CDR1 SGHVS, CDR2 FNYEAQ. The CDR3 extends over 15 amino acids. J gave up 2 bases and V 5 bases, and 5 bases lay outside the gene matches.

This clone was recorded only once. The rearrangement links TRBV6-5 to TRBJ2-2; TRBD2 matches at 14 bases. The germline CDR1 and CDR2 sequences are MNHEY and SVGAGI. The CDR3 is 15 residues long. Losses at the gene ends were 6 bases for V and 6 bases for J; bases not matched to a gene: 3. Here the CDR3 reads CASSSGLAGAGELFF. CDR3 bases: TGTGCCAGCAGCTCGGGACTAGCGGGGGCCGGGGAGCTGTTTTTT.

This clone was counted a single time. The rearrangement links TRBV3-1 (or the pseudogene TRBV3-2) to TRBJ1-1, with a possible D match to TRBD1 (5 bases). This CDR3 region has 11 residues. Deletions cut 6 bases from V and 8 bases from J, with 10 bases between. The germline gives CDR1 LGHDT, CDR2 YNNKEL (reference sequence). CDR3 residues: CASSNRQEAFF. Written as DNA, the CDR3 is TGTGCCAGCAGTAATCGACAGGAAGCTTTCTTT.

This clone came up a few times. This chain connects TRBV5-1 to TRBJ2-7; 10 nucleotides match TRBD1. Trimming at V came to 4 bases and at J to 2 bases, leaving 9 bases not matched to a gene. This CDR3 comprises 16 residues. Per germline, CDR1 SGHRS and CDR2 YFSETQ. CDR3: CASSPSGGTGAYEQYF. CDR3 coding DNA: TGCGCCAGCAGCCCCAGTGGTGGGACAGGGGCCTACGAGCAGTACTTC.

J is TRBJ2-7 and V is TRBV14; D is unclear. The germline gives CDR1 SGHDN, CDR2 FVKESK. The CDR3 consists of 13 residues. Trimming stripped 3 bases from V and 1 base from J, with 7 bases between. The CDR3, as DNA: TGTGCCAGCAGCCACACAGCTTCCTACGAGCAGTACTTC. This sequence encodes CASSHTASYEQYF.

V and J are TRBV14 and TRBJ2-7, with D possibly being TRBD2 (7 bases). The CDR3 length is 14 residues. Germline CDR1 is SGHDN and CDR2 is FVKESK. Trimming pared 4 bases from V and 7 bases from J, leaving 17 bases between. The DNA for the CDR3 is TGTGCCAGCAGCCCTCGAGGGGGGGCGCGGGAGCAGTACTTC. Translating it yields CASSPRGGAREQYF.

Written as DNA, the CDR3 is TGTGCCAGCTCACCAACGGGGGGGCGGCTAAATGAGCAGTTCTTC. Protein product: CASSPTGGRLNEQFF. V gene TRBV18 combines with J gene TRBJ2-1, with 8 bases lining up with TRBD2. Trimming cost V 2 bases and J 7 bases; bases outside gene matches: 7. The V gene's germline CDR1 is KGHSH and CDR2 LQKENI. The CDR3 runs 15 residues.

This CDR3 is CACNLQGPYTIYF. The CDR3 bases are TGTGCCTGTAACTTACAGGGGCCCTACACCATATATTTT. This chain joins TRBV30 and TRBJ1-3, with 7 nucleotides matching TRBD1. The CDR3 length is 13 residues. V trimming: 6 bases; J trimming: 8 bases; junction bases outside the gene matches: 10. CDR1 is GTSNPN, CDR2 SVGIG, per germline (reference sequence).